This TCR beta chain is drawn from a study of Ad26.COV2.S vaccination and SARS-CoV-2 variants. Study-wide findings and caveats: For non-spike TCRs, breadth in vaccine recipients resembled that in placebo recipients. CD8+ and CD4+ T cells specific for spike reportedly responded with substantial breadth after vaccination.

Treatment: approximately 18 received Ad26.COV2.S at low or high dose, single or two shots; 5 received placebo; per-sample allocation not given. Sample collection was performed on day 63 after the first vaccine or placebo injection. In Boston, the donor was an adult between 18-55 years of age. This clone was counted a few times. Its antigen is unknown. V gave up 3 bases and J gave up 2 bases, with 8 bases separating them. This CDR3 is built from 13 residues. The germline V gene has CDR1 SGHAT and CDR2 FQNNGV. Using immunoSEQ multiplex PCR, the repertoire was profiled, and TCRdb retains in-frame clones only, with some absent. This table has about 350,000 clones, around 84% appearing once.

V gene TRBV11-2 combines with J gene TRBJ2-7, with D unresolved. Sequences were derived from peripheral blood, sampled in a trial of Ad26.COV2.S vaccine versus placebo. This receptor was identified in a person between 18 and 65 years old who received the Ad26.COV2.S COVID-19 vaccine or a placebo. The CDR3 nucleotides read TGTGCCAGCAGCTTCGTAGAACCCTACGAGCAGTACTTC. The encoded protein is CASSFVEPYEQYF.